One and the same sample provided the 10 T cell receptor beta chains below, sequenced in a study of T cell clonality in common variable immunodeficiency. Sequencing was performed with immunoSEQ multiplex PCR; in TCRdb, only in-frame clones are kept and a portion is missing. Recorded here are roughly 32,000 clones, none singletons. Source material: peripheral blood mononuclear cells. Receptors originate from a person between 18 and 75 years old in good health.

About this clone itself: This may be a read error: a much more frequent sequence differs by one nucleotide. The read terminates 3 residues before the CDR3 end, so the remaining end is supplied by the germline J gene. Additional DNA sequences in this sample encode the identical CDR3. The V call is TRBV11-2, the J call TRBJ1-3; D might be TRBD1 (6 bases). Germline values: CDR1 SGHAT, CDR2 FQNNGV. This CDR3 is 15 amino acids long. The sequenced CDR3 bases are TGTGCCAGCAGCGCTGTGCGGGGGGCCTGGAACACT. Translating gives CASSAVRGAWNT. The entire CDR3 sequence reads CASSAVRGAWNTIYF.

As concerns this clone: Sequencing ends 3 residues short of the CDR3 end; the germline J gene provides the rest. The chain is built from TRBV30 and TRBJ2-3, with 8 bases lining up with TRBD1. This CDR3 contains 12 residues. Germline V gives CDR1 GTSNPN, CDR2 SVGIG (reference sequence). The CDR3 DNA, read in part, is TGTGCCTGGGATTTCAGGGGGCAGCCG. This sequence encodes CAWDFRGQP. The CDR3 as a whole reads CAWDFRGQPQYF.

This clone was detected ten times or more. The read stops 3 residues short of the end of the CDR3; the missing end is completed from the germline J gene. V and J are TRBV6-2 or TRBV6-3 and TRBJ2-4, with a tentative D call TRBD1 (6 bases). The CDR3 runs 17 residues. Trimming left V 8 bases short and J 0 bases short, with 20 bases between. CDR1 and CDR2 from the germline V gene are MNHEY and SVGEGT. The CDR3 loop reads CASAQGADRRAKNIQYF. The CDR3 DNA, read in part, is TGTGCCAGCGCGCAAGGGGCGGACAGACGAGCCAAAAACATT.

The sequenced part of the CDR3 DNA is TGTGCCAGCAGCTTAAGCGGGGGTGCCGATACG. It is translated as CASSLSGGADT. The CDR3 in full is CASSLSGGADTQYF. V usage is TRBV7-2 and J usage is TRBJ2-3; 8 bases align to TRBD2. The CDR3 end lies 3 residues beyond the end of the read and is filled in from the germline J gene. Trimming removed 2 bases from V and 6 bases from J; junction bases left unmatched: 4. The CDR3 consists of 14 residues. CDR1 and CDR2 (germline): SGHTA, FQGNSA.

This clone has a count of ten or more. The CDR3 end falls 3 residues outside the read, so it is completed with the germline J gene. The V gene is TRBV23-1, the J gene TRBJ2-7, with 13 bases aligning to TRBD2. TRBV23-1 is marked as an open reading frame, function uncertain. The V segment lost 2 bases and the J segment 0 bases; nucleotides outside the gene matches: 19. The CDR3 runs 22 residues. The CDR3: CASSQSGLAGDEWPETSYEQYF. The CDR3 bases that were read are TGCGCCAGCAGTCAAAGCGGACTAGCGGGAGACGAGTGGCCGGAGACCTCCTACGAG.

In its sample, this clone was seen a few times. The CDR3 loop reads CASSITENTEAFF. Incomplete CDR3 DNA: TGTGCCAGTAGTATTACAGAGAACACTGAA. The chain joins TRBV19 to TRBJ1-1; D is unresolved. With the read ending 3 residues before the CDR3 end, the germline J gene is used to fill in that end. The CDR3 has 13 amino acids. The V gene's germline CDR1 is LNHDA and CDR2 SQIVND (reference sequence). The V end was cut by 3 bases, the J end by 1 base, with 6 bases between.

This clone was found many times. The observed sequence ends 3 residues before the CDR3 terminus, with the missing tail filled in from the germline J gene. The rearrangement joins TRBV7-8 to TRBJ2-1; D remains ambiguous. Germline assignment: CDR1 SGHVS and CDR2 FQNEAQ. This CDR3 contains 12 residues. Deletions cut 3 bases from V and 7 bases from J, with 7 bases between. The sequenced CDR3 bases are TGTGCCAGCAGCTTGATCGGGAATGAG. This sequence encodes CASSLIGNE. Given in full, the CDR3 is CASSLIGNEQFF.

This clone was counted at least ten times. The read ends 3 residues shy of where the CDR3 ends; the end is completed using the germline J gene. The chain employs TRBV7-9 and TRBJ2-5; D remains ambiguous. V was clipped by 1 base and J by 7 bases, with 7 bases between them. The CDR3 extends over 12 amino acids. Germline values: CDR1 SEHNR, CDR2 FQNEAQ (reference sequence). The CDR3 sequence: CASSLDHRTQYF. The CDR3 bases that were read are TGTGCCAGCAGCTTAGATCATAGGACC.

This clone has ten or more counts. The sequenced CDR3 bases are TGTGCCATCAAACTAACCCCGACGGTGAACACTGAA. Its translation is CAIKLTPTVNTE. Given in full, the CDR3 is CAIKLTPTVNTEAFF. The rearrangement links TRBV10-3 to TRBJ1-1; no reliable D call. The read ends 3 residues before the CDR3 terminus; that terminus is restored from the germline J gene. V was cut by 7 bases and J by 0 bases, with 15 bases left in between. Germline CDR1 ENHRY, CDR2 SYGVKD. This CDR3 region has 15 residues.

This clone came up a few times. The DNA ends 3 residues before the CDR3 does, and the rest of the CDR3 is filled in from the germline J gene. V gene TRBV11-1 combines with J gene TRBJ2-7; D call uncertain. V dropped 2 bases and J dropped 1 base, with 6 bases sitting between them. The length of the CDR3 is 13 residues. Germline V gives CDR1 SGHAT, CDR2 FQDESV (reference sequence). The CDR3 here is CASSLPGSYEQYF. CDR3 DNA, as far as it was read: TGTGCCAGCAGCTTACCCGGGTCCTACGAG.